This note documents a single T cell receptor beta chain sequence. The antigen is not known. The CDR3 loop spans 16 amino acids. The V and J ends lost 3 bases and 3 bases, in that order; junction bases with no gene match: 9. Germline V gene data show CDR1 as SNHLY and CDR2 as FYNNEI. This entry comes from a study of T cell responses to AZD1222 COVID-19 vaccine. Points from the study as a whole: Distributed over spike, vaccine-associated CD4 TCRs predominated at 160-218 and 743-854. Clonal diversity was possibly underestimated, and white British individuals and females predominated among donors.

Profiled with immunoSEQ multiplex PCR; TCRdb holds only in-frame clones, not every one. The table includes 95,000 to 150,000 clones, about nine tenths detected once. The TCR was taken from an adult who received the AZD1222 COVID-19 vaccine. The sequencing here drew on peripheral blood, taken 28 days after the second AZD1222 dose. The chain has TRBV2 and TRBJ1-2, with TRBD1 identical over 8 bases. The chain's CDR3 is CASSEIDRGFDYGYTF. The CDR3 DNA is TGTGCCAGCAGTGAGATCGACAGGGGTTTTGACTATGGCTACACCTTC.